The rows below give T cell receptor beta chains drawn from one sample of a study of T cell responses to AZD1222 COVID-19 vaccine. Profiling relied on immunoSEQ multiplex PCR, and the TCRdb table lists in-frame clones only, not all of them. The profile shows approximately 140,000 clones, 80% to 95% of them singletons. Sequencing used peripheral blood, obtained 28 days after the second AZD1222 dose. These TCRs come from an adult who received the AZD1222 COVID-19 vaccine. Each CDR3 is given with its conserved first and last residue. The D gene is left open where the match is weak. Only some rows state a clone size, as once, few, many or a class for expanded clones.

>TRBJ2-7|-|-|TRBV6-5
TGTGCCAGCATCAGGGGCCACGAGCAGTACTTC
CASIRGHEQYF
>TRBJ2-1|-|-|TRBV20-1
TGCAGTGCTAGAGGGGGTGAGCAGTTCTTC
CSARGGEQFF
>TRBJ1-5|-|few|TRBV6-5
TGTGCCAGCGGAAGCAGGGTCGGTCAGCCCCAGCATTTT
CASGSRVGQPQHF
>TRBJ2-1|-|-|TRBV7-9
TGTGCCAGCAGCGATAACAATGAGCAGTTCTTC
CASSDNNEQFF
>TRBJ1-6|-|-|TRBV2
TGTGCCAGCATTACACAGGGTGGGTCACCCCTCCACTTT
CASITQGGSPLHF
>TRBJ2-3|TRBD2|-|TRBV4-3
TGCGCCAGCAGCCACCGACTAGCGGGCCACACAGATACGCAGTATTTT
CASSHRLAGHTDTQYF
>TRBJ2-7|-|-|TRBV3-1/TRBV3-2
TGTGCCAGCAGCCAAGAGGCCGGGACCTCCTACGAGCAGTACTTC
CASSQEAGTSYEQYF
>TRBJ2-1|TRBD1|-|TRBV19
TGTGCCAGTAGTATTTTGAGGGGGCGCGGGAATGAGCAGTTCTTC
CASSILRGRGNEQFF
>TRBJ1-1|-|-|TRBV24-1
TGTGCCACCAGTGATCCTCGAACAGGTGACACTGAAGCTTTCTTT
CATSDPRTGDTEAFF
>TRBJ1-2|-|-|TRBV6-5
TGTGCCAGCAGTTACTCCCAGGCGACCACTGATGGCTACACCTTC
CASSYSQATTDGYTF
>TRBJ2-7|-|-|TRBV19
TGTGCCAGTAGTATAACTACCGGGTACGAGCAGTACTTC
CASSITTGYEQYF
>TRBJ1-4|-|-|TRBV7-8
TGTGCCAGCAGCTTAGTACCACGGGGGGCTGGTAATGAAAAACTGTTTTTT
CASSLVPRGAGNEKLFF
>TRBJ2-7|TRBD2|-|TRBV7-2
TGTGCCAGCAGCTTAGAGCGGGGGAGGCACTACGAGCAGTACTTC
CASSLERGRHYEQYF
>TRBJ2-2|TRBD1|-|TRBV9
TGTGCCAGCAGCGTGACAGGGAATCCCGGGGAGCTGTTTTTT
CASSVTGNPGELFF
>TRBJ1-5|-|-|TRBV12-3/TRBV12-4
TGTGCCAGCAGCAATTGGAGCAATCAGCCCCAGCATTTT
CASSNWSNQPQHF
>TRBJ1-2|-|once|TRBV11-3
TGTGCCAGCAGCTTAGCATGGGTTGTCGGGGGCTCAGACTATGGCTACACCTTC
CASSLAWVVGGSDYGYTF
>TRBJ2-1|-|-|TRBV19
TGTGCCAGTAGTATATTGGGTGGCGCCTACAATGAGCAGTTCTTC
CASSILGGAYNEQFF
>TRBJ1-1|TRBD1|-|TRBV19
TGTGCCAGTAGCCCAGGGGGCCCCTCTCTTTCTGAAGCTTTCTTT
CASSPGGPSLSEAFF
>TRBJ2-1|TRBD2|-|TRBV11-2
TGTGCCAGCAGGGGACTAGCGGGAGTCGGTGAGCAGTTCTTC
CASRGLAGVGEQFF
>TRBJ1-1|TRBD1|-|TRBV7-9
TGTGCCAGCAGCTTCCGGGACAGGGGGAACACTGAAGCTTTCTTT
CASSFRDRGNTEAFF
>TRBJ2-7|TRBD2|-|TRBV10-1
TGCGCCAGCAGTCCTAGCGGGAGCGGCGAGCAGTACTTC
CASSPSGSGEQYF
>TRBJ2-7|-|-|TRBV11-3
TGTGCCAGCAGCTTACAGGGACAACCGAACTCCTACGAGCAGTACTTC
CASSLQGQPNSYEQYF
>TRBJ2-7|TRBD2|once|TRBV10-3
TGTGCCATCAGTGAGGGACTAGCGGGAGCCTACGAGCAGTACTTC
CAISEGLAGAYEQYF
>TRBJ2-7|TRBD1|-|TRBV19
TGTGCCAGTAGTAGTAAGGGACAGGGGGACTACGAGCAGTACTTC
CASSSKGQGDYEQYF
>TRBJ1-2|-|-|TRBV18
TGTGCCAGCTCACCGGACGGCACCTATGGCTACACCTTC
CASSPDGTYGYTF
>TRBJ2-2|-|-|TRBV7-3
TGTGCCAGCAGCTTAAGGAACGTTGGGGTCACCGGGGAGCTGTTTTTT
CASSLRNVGVTGELFF
>TRBJ2-3|TRBD2|-|TRBV5-1
TGCGCCAGCAGCCCAAAGACTAGCGGGAGCACAGATACGCAGTATTTT
CASSPKTSGSTDTQYF
>TRBJ2-1|TRBD1|-|TRBV7-3
TGTGCCAGCAGTCGCGGACAGGGGGCCTACAATGAGCAGTTCTTC
CASSRGQGAYNEQFF
>TRBJ1-5|-|-|TRBV2
TGTGCCAGCAAGGGCGACAGGATCAATCAGCCCCAGCATTTT
CASKGDRINQPQHF
>TRBJ2-7|-|-|TRBV27
TGTGCCAGCAGTTTCGGAAGTCAACGCGAGCAGTACTTC
CASSFGSQREQYF
>TRBJ2-2|-|once|TRBV4-3
TGCGCCAGCAGCCATTTCCAGGGGTCCGCCGGGGAGCTGTTTTTT
CASSHFQGSAGELFF
>TRBJ2-3|TRBD2|-|TRBV4-3
TGCGCCAGCAGCCAAGGACTAGCGAACACAGATACGCAGTATTTT
CASSQGLANTDTQYF
>TRBJ2-1|-|-|TRBV6-5
TGTGCCAGCAGTCCCGACCCTCAGGGGGGTGAGCAGTTCTTC
CASSPDPQGGEQFF
>TRBJ2-3|-|-|TRBV18
TGTGCCAGCTCACCCCTTATAGCGGCGACTAGCACAGATACGCAGTATTTT
CASSPLIAATSTDTQYF
>TRBJ1-3|TRBD1|-|TRBV5-1
TGCGCCAGCAGCTTGCAGGGGGCTAGTGGAAACACCATATATTTT
CASSLQGASGNTIYF
>TRBJ2-7|TRBD2|-|TRBV19
TGTGCCAAAAGGCGGGAGGAGTACGAGCAGTACTTC
CAKRREEYEQYF
>TRBJ2-7|TRBD2|-|TRBV30
TGTGCCTGGAGTCCGATTAGCGGGACATCTCTCTACGAGCAGTACTTC
CAWSPISGTSLYEQYF
>TRBJ2-7|-|-|TRBV29-1
TGCAGCGTTGTGGCGGGGACCTACGAGCAGTACTTC
CSVVAGTYEQYF
>TRBJ1-1|-|-|TRBV12-3/TRBV12-4
TGTGCCAGCAGTTTCTCAGCGGACACTGAAGCTTTCTTT
CASSFSADTEAFF
>TRBJ1-5|-|-|TRBV27
TGTGCCAGCAGTTACGACCCGAGGGATCAGCCCCAGCATTTT
CASSYDPRDQPQHF
>TRBJ1-2|-|-|TRBV27
TGTGCCAGCCGGAGGGGAGATTTGTATGGCTACACCTTC
CASRRGDLYGYTF
>TRBJ2-2|TRBD2|once|TRBV6-2/TRBV6-3
TGTGCCAGCAGTGGACTAGCGGAGCGGAGCGGGGAGCTGTTTTTT
CASSGLAERSGELFF
>TRBJ2-1|TRBD2|-|TRBV15
TGTGCCACCAGCAGGGGTGGACTAGCGGGAGCCTACAATGAGCAGTTCTTC
CATSRGGLAGAYNEQFF
>TRBJ1-5|-|-|TRBV6-5
TGTGCCAGCAGTTACTCGCTGACGTTCGTTTCTCCCCAGCATTTT
CASSYSLTFVSPQHF
>TRBJ2-7|-|-|TRBV5-6
TGTGCCAGCACGACTCAGGGGTACGAGCAGTACTTC
CASTTQGYEQYF
>TRBJ2-7|TRBD1|-|TRBV4-2
TGTGCCAGCAGCCAAGAGTTAGGTAGGACAGGGATGTCCTACGAGCAGTACTTC
CASSQELGRTGMSYEQYF
>TRBJ2-7|-|once|TRBV5-4
TGTGCCAGCAGCTTGGAACCCGCGAACCCCTACGAGCAGTACTTC
CASSLEPANPYEQYF
>TRBJ2-2|TRBD2|-|TRBV7-9
TGTGCCAGCAGCCAACTAGCGGGGGCGAACACCGGGGAGCTGTTTTTT
CASSQLAGANTGELFF